In this sample, the clone carrying this TCR beta chain turned up a few times. Its antigen is still unknown. These data come from a study of T-cell reconstitution after alpha-beta-depleted transplantation in children. Study-wide results and caveats: It was reported that alpha-beta T cells came from several hundred expanded graft clones (about two months after transplant). Some patients' high day-60 TCRbeta diversity was attributed to recipient cells surviving conditioning.

Preparation of the TCRbeta library involved a method that used unique molecular identifiers. MiXCR, run by TCRdb on the PCR reads, gives a single entry per CDR3 protein. The repertoire consists of approximately 230,000 distinct CDR3 sequences, with roughly 24% occurring once and the leading ten covering roughly 2.5%. The TCR sequence derives from a girl aged 2-10 years with Fanconi anemia, due to receive a stem cell transplant. The specimen comprised PBMCs, sampled before TCRalphabeta/CD19-depleted stem cell transplant.

The CDR3 DNA follows: TGCAGTGCCTCGATTTTAGGGGAGCAGTTCTTC. Translated: CSASILGEQFF. The V call is TRBV20-1, the J call TRBJ2-1; D is uncertain. CDR3 length: 11 amino acids. V dropped 6 bases and J dropped 10 bases, with 13 bases sitting between them. CDR1 is DFQATT, CDR2 SNEGSKA, per germline (reference sequence).